These 17 T cell receptor beta chains came from one sample sequenced in a study of immune heterogeneity within non-small cell lung tumors. Bulk tumor genomic DNA served as template, at 600 ng per sample. Primary tumors were biopsied several times each, far apart, intraoperatively. The patients were newly diagnosed with non-small cell lung cancer, had not been treated, and had curative surgery. The TCR beta CDR3 region underwent multiplex PCR amplification with 32 V and 13 J primers. TCRdb fed the multiplex PCR reads into MiXCR, producing one record per CDR3 protein. This sample yields 2,500 to 3,500 distinct CDR3 sequences, of which just over 45% are seen a single time; about 7.5% belongs to the top ten. Sample: lung tumor tissue. The receptor source for this set is a woman aged 55-75 years with non-small cell lung cancer.

The rearrangement uses TRBV10-3 and TRBJ1-5; TRBD1 is a possible D gene (5 bases). The ends were cut back, 10 bases at V and 6 bases at J, with 19 bases in the middle. This CDR3 has 14 residues. In germline, CDR1 is ENHRY, CDR2 SYGVKD. The CDR3 DNA reads as TGTGCCACAAGTTCCGGGACGTTGGGTCAGCCCCAGCATTTT. Translating it yields CATSSGTLGQPQHF.

This clonotype was seen a handful of times. V gene TRBV9 combines with J gene TRBJ2-7, with D unresolved. CDR3 length: 14 residues. Germline CDR1 is SGDLS and CDR2 is YYNGEE. V was cut by 1 base and J by 4 bases, with 12 bases left in between. The CDR3 coding sequence is TGTGCCAGCAGCGTAAACGGTCTGGGTTACGAGCAGTACTTC. It codes for CASSVNGLGYEQYF.

This clonotype occurred a few times. The chain couples TRBV6-4 to TRBJ2-1; 7 positions match TRBD2. The length of the CDR3 is 15 residues. CDR1 and CDR2 from the germline V gene are MRHNA and SNTAGT. With 2 bases clipped from V and 4 bases from J, the junction kept 5 bases outside the gene matches. CDR3 protein: CASSDGTSDYNEQFF. The CDR3 coding sequence is TGTGCCAGCAGTGACGGAACTAGCGATTACAATGAGCAGTTCTTC.

Details on this clonotype: A single base separates this from a much larger clone, so it may be a read error. This chain links TRBV28 with TRBJ2-7; 9 bases agree with TRBD2. V dropped 1 base and J dropped 0; count of bases not matched to a gene: 7. The CDR3 has 17 residues. The V gene's germline CDR1 is MDHEN and CDR2 SYDVKM. The CDR3 loop reads CASSLYLAGSSSYEQYF. The CDR3 DNA sequence: TGTGCCAGCAGTTTATACCTAGCGGGGAGTAGCTCCTACGAGCAGTACTTC.

The chain links TRBV5-1 to TRBJ2-2; D is unclear. CDR1 SGHRS and CDR2 YFSETQ come from the germline V gene. Trimming stripped 4 bases from V and 4 bases from J, with 8 bases between. This CDR3 contains 13 residues. In DNA, the CDR3 is TGCGCCAGCAGCGGAACGGTCACCGGGGAGCTGTTTTTT. It specifies CASSGTVTGELFF.

This clonotype has a handful of counts. The rearrangement uses TRBV10-3 and TRBJ2-1; 10 nucleotides line up with TRBD1. V trimming: 8 bases; J trimming: 5 bases; junction bases outside the gene matches: 3. This CDR3 is built from 13 residues. CDR1 and CDR2 (germline): ENHRY, SYGVKD. The CDR3 reads CAIGGQGNNEQFF. The CDR3 nucleotides read TGTGCCATCGGGGGACAGGGGAACAATGAGCAGTTCTTC.

This clonotype has a handful of counts. The V call is TRBV6-1, the J call TRBJ1-2; unclear D gene. The length of the CDR3 is 12 residues. V lost 5 bases and J 7 bases, leaving 11 bases between the germline ends. CDR1 and CDR2 from the germline V gene are MNHNS and SASEGT. The CDR3 protein is CASSPGGFGYTF. As DNA, the CDR3 is TGTGCCAGCAGTCCCGGCGGGTTTGGCTACACCTTC.

CDR3 sequence (DNA): TGTGCCAGCAGTTTAACAGGGAAAGGGAACACTGAAGCTTTCTTT. It yields the protein CASSLTGKGNTEAFF. The J gene is TRBJ1-1, the V gene TRBV28, with D maybe TRBD1 (6 bases). CDR3 length: 15 amino acids. V dropped 2 bases and J dropped 1 base, with 11 bases sitting between them. Germline CDR1 MDHEN, CDR2 SYDVKM.

The chain carries TRBV6-5 and TRBJ2-7; 9 bases map to TRBD1. CDR3 size: 14 residues. Germline V gene sequence: CDR1 MNHEY, CDR2 SVGAGI. The V segment lost 7 bases and the J segment 5 bases; nucleotides outside the gene matches: 9. The CDR3 sequence is CASISGTGSHEQYF. CDR3 nucleotides: TGTGCCAGCATTTCCGGGACAGGGTCCCACGAGCAGTACTTC.

The rearrangement links TRBV6-9 to TRBJ1-4, with D unresolved. Germline V lookup: CDR1 MNHGY, CDR2 SVAAGI. V lost 4 bases, J lost 6 bases, and 9 bases lay in between. The CDR3 totals 13 residues. CDR3 nucleotides: TGTGCCAGCAGTTGGACGCCGCATGAAAAACTGTTTTTT. Translating it yields CASSWTPHEKLFF.

This chain connects TRBV19 to TRBJ1-5; unclear D gene. The CDR3 loop spans 15 amino acids. Trimming stripped 2 bases from V and 8 bases from J, with 16 bases between. CDR1 and CDR2 (germline): LNHDA, SQIVND (reference sequence). The CDR3 loop reads CASSILAPGNKPQHF. CDR3 coding DNA: TGTGCCAGTAGTATATTGGCTCCGGGAAATAAGCCCCAGCATTTT. The variable domain in full, completed from reference TRBV19 and TRBJ1-5, reads DGGITQSPKYLFRKEGQNVTLSCEQNLNHDAMYWYRQDPGQGLRLIYYSQIVNDFQKGDIAEGYSVSREKKESFPLTVTSAQKNPTAFYLCASSILAPGNKPQHFGDGTRLSIL.

The gene calls are TRBV5-1 and TRBJ2-1; D possibly corresponds to TRBD1 (6 bases). In germline, CDR1 is SGHRS, CDR2 YFSETQ. CDR3 length equals 14 residues. The ends were cut back, 4 bases at V and 10 bases at J, with 18 bases in the middle. The CDR3 spells CASSTRTDIGEQFF. CDR3 nucleotides: TGCGCCAGCAGCACCAGGACAGATATAGGGGAGCAGTTCTTC. Based on the CDR3 plus reference TRBV5-1 and TRBJ2-1, the full variable domain is KAGVTQTPRYLIKTRGQQVTLSCSPISGHRSVSWYQQTPGQGLQFLFEYFSETQRNKGNFPGRFSGRQFSNSRSEMNVSTLELGDSALYLCASSTRTDIGEQFFGPGTRLTVL.

V is TRBV2 and J is TRBJ1-2, with 7 bases fitting TRBD1. J lost 13 bases, V lost 3 bases, and 17 bases had no gene match. The CDR3 loop spans 15 amino acids. Germline CDR1 SNHLY, CDR2 FYNNEI. The CDR3 reads CASSDYTGQHLAATF. The CDR3 DNA reads as TGTGCCAGCAGTGACTATACGGGACAGCATCTGGCTGCCACCTTC.

The chain employs TRBV18 and TRBJ2-3, with D unclear. This CDR3 is 12 amino acids long. Per the germline V gene, CDR1 is KGHSH and CDR2 is LQKENI. V lost 8 bases, J lost 0 bases, and 6 bases lay in between. CDR3 in amino acids: CASVDSTDTQYF. CDR3 DNA: TGTGCCAGCGTGGACAGCACAGATACGCAGTATTTT.

This rearrangement joins TRBV5-6 to TRBJ1-2; D may be TRBD1 (6 bases). The germline gives CDR1 SGHDT, CDR2 YYEEEE. V lost 4 bases, J lost 7 bases, and 20 bases lay in between. This CDR3 comprises 15 residues. CDR3 residues: CASSQTERGISGYTF. The CDR3 DNA reads as TGTGCCAGCAGCCAGACCGAGAGGGGGATCTCTGGCTACACCTTC. The full variable domain, with the rest looked up from reference TRBV5-6 and TRBJ1-2, is DAGVTQSPTHLIKTRGQQVTLRCSPKSGHDTVSWYQQALGQGPQFIFQYYEEEERQRGNFPDRFSGHQFPNYSSELNVNALLLGDSALYLCASSQTERGISGYTFGSGTRLTVV.

The chain is built from TRBV30 and TRBJ1-6; perhaps TRBD1 as D (6 bases). V shed 6 bases and J shed 5 bases, with 14 bases lying between them. This CDR3 is built from 14 residues. CDR1 is GTSNPN, CDR2 SVGIG, per germline (reference sequence). DNA of the CDR3: TGTGCCTGTGGGGGCCGTACTCATAATTCACCCCTCCACTTT. It codes for CACGGRTHNSPLHF. The full variable domain, rest sourced from reference TRBV30 and TRBJ1-6, is SQTIHQWPATLVQPVGSPLSLECTVEGTSNPNLYWYRQAAGRGLQLLFYSVGIGQISSEVPQNLSASRPQDRQFILSSKKLLLSDSGFYLCACGGRTHNSPLHFGNGTRLTVT.

V is TRBV2 and J is TRBJ2-1; TRBD1 aligns across 10 bases. Germline V gives CDR1 SNHLY, CDR2 FYNNEI. The trim removed 2 bases at V and 6 bases at J, leaving 7 bases unmatched. CDR3 length: 16 residues. CDR3 amino acids: CASSEPRTGGGNEQFF. The CDR3 region has the DNA TGTGCCAGCAGTGAACCCCGGACAGGGGGAGGCAATGAGCAGTTCTTC.